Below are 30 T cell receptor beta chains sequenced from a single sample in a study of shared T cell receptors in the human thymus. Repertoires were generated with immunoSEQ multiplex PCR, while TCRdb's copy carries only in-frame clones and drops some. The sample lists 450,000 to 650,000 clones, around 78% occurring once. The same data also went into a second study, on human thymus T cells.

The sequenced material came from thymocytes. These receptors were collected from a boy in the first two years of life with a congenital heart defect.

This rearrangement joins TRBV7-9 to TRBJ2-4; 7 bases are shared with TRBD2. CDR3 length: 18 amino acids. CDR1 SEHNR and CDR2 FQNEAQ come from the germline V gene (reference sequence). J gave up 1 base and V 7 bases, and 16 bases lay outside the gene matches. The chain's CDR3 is CASTSVAREGLAKNIQYF. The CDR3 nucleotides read TGTGCCAGCACCTCTGTAGCGAGGGAGGGCCTCGCCAAAAACATTCAGTACTTC.

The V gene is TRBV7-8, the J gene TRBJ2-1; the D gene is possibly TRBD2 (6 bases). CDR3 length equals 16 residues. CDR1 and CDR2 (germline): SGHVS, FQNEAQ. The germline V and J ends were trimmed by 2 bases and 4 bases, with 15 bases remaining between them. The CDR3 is CASSLFSEGGYNEQFF. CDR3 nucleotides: TGTGCCAGCAGCTTATTTTCGGAAGGAGGGTACAATGAGCAGTTCTTC.

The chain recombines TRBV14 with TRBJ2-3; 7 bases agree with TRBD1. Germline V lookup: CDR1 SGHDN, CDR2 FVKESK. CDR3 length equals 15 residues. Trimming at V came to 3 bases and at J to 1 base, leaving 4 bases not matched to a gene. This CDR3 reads CASSQVDRGTDTQYF. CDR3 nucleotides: TGTGCCAGCAGCCAGGTCGACAGGGGCACAGATACGCAGTATTTT.

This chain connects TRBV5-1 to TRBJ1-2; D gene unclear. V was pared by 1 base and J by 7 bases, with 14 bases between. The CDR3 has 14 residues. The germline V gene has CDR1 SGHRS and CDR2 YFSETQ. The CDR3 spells CASSLPSYLRGYTF. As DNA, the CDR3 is TGCGCCAGCAGCTTGCCCTCCTATCTCCGTGGCTACACCTTC.

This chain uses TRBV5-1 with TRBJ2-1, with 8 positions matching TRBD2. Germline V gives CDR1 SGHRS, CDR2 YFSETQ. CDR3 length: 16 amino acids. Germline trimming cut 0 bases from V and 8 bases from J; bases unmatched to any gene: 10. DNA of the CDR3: TGCGCCAGCAGCTTGGGGCGGGGGGCAAGATCTGATGAGCAGTTCTTC. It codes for CASSLGRGARSDEQFF. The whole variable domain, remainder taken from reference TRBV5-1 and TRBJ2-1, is KAGVTQTPRYLIKTRGQQVTLSCSPISGHRSVSWYQQTPGQGLQFLFEYFSETQRNKGNFPGRFSGRQFSNSRSEMNVSTLELGDSALYLCASSLGRGARSDEQFFGPGTRLTVL.

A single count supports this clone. The CDR3 nucleotides are TGTGCCAGCAGTGATGGTCGCCTAGCGGGAGTAGATACGCAGTATTTT. Its protein is CASSDGRLAGVDTQYF. The J gene is TRBJ2-3, the V gene TRBV2; the match to TRBD2 covers 10 bases. Unmatched junction bases numbered 8, after V lost 3 bases and J lost 5 bases. Germline V lookup: CDR1 SNHLY, CDR2 FYNNEI. The CDR3 loop spans 16 amino acids. The full variable domain, with the rest looked up from reference TRBV2 and TRBJ2-3, is EPEVTQTPSHQVTQMGQEVILRCVPISNHLYFYWYRQILGQKVEFLVSFYNNEISEKSEIFDDQFSVERPDGSNFTLKIRSTKLEDSAMYFCASSDGRLAGVDTQYFGPGTRLTVL.

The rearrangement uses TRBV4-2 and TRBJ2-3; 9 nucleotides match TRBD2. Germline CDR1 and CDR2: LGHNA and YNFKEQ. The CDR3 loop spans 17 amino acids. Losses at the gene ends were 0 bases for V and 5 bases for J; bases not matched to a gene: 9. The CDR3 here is CASSQDRLAAGGDTQYF. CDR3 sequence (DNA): TGTGCCAGCAGCCAAGATCGACTAGCGGCCGGCGGAGATACGCAGTATTTT.

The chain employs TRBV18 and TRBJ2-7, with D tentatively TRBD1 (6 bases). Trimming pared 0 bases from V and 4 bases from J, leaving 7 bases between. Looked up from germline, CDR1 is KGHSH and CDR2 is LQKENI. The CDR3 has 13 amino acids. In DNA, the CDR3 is TGTGCCAGCTCACCACCGACAGGTTACGAGCAGTACTTC. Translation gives CASSPPTGYEQYF.

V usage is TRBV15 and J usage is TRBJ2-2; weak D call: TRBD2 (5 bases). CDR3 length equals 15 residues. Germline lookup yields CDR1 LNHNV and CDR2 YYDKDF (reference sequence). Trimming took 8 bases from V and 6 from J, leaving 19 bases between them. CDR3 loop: CATALSRGSAGELFF. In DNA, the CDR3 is TGTGCCACCGCTCTCTCACGAGGTAGCGCCGGGGAGCTGTTTTTT.

The CDR3 loop reads CASSDPSGGTEAFF. The CDR3 DNA follows: TGTGCCAGCAGTGACCCCTCAGGGGGTACTGAAGCTTTCTTT. The rearrangement joins TRBV6-4 to TRBJ1-1, with 7 bases aligning to TRBD1. Germline trimming cut 2 bases from V and 5 bases from J; bases unmatched to any gene: 5. The CDR3 length is 14 residues. Germline V gene lookup returns CDR1 MRHNA and CDR2 SNTAGT.

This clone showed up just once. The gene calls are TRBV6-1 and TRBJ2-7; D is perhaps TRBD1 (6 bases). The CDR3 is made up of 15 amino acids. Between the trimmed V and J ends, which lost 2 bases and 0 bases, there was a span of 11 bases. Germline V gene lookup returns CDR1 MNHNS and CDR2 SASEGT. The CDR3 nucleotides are TGTGCCAGCAGTGAAAAGGGGGAGAGCTCCTACGAGCAGTACTTC. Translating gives CASSEKGESSYEQYF.

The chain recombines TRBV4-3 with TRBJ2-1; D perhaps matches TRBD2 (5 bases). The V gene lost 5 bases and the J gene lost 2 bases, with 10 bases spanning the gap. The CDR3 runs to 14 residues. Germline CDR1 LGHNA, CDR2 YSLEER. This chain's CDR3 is CASSSDFAYNEQFF. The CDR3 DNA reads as TGCGCCAGCAGCTCGGACTTTGCCTACAATGAGCAGTTCTTC.

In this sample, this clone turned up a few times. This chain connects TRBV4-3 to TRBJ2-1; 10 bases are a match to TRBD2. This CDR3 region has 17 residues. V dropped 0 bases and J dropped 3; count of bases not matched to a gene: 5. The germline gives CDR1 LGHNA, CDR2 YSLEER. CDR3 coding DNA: TGCGCCAGCAGCCAAGAAGGTCCTAGCGGGAGCTACAATGAGCAGTTCTTC. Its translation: CASSQEGPSGSYNEQFF.

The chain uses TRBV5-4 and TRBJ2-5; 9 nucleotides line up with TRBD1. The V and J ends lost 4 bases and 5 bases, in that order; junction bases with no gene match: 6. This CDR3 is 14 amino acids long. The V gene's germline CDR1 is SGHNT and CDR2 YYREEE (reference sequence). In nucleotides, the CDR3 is TGTGCCAGCAGCGGGACAGGGTCCCGGGAGACCCAGTACTTC. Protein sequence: CASSGTGSRETQYF.

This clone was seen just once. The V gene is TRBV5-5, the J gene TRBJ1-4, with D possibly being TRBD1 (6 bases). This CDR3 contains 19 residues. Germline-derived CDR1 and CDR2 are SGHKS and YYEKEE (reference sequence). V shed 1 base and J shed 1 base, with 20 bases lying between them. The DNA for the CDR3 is TGTGCCAGCAGCTTGACAGGGAAGGCTCTCCGGGGAACTAATGAAAAACTGTTTTTT. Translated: CASSLTGKALRGTNEKLFF.

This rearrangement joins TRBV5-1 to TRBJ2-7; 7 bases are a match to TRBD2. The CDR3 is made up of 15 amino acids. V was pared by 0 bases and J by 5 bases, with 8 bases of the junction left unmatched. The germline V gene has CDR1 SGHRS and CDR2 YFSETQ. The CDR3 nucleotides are TGCGCCAGCAGCTTGGTCGGCGGGAGCGTCGACGAGCAGTACTTC. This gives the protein CASSLVGGSVDEQYF.

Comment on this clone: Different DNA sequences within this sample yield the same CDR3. CDR3 in DNA: TGTGCCAGCAGTAGGACAGGGGAGAGGGAAAAACTGTTTTTT. It is translated as CASSRTGEREKLFF. V gene TRBV27 combines with J gene TRBJ1-4, with 9 bases identical to TRBD1. The CDR3 is 14 residues long. J was trimmed by 8 bases and V by 5 bases; bases with no gene match: 6. Germline-derived CDR1 and CDR2 are MNHEY and SMNVEV (reference sequence). The whole variable domain, filled in from reference TRBV27 and TRBJ1-4, reads EAQVTQNPRYLITVTGKKLTVTCSQNMNHEYMSWYRQDPGLGLRQIYYSMNVEVTDKGDVPEGYKVSRKEKRNFPLILESPSPNQTSLYFCASSRTGEREKLFFGSGTQLSVL.

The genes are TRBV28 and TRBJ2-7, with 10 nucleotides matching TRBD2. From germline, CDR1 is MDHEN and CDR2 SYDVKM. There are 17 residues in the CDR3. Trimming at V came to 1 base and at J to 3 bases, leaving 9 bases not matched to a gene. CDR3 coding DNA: TGTGCCAGCAGTTTATTCCCGGCGTCTAGCGGGAGCTACGAGCAGTACTTC. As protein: CASSLFPASSGSYEQYF.

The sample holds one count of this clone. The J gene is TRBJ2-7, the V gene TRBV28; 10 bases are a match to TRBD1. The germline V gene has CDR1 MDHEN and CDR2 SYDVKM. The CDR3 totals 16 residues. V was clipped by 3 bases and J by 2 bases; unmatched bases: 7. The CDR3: CASSFFGQGVTYEQYF. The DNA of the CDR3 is TGTGCCAGCAGTTTCTTCGGACAGGGGGTAACCTACGAGCAGTACTTC.

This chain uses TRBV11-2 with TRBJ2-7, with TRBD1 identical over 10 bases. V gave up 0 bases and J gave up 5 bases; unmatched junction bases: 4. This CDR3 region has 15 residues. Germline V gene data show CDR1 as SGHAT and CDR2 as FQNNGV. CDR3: CASSLEGTGVNEQYF. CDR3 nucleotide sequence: TGTGCCAGCAGCTTAGAGGGGACAGGGGTAAACGAGCAGTACTTC.

CDR3 nucleotides: TGTGCCAGCAGCCAAGAGGGGCCAGCGGGGCTTTTGAGTGTGGAGCAGTACTTC. Its translation: CASSQEGPAGLLSVEQYF. This sequence joins TRBV4-2 and TRBJ2-7, with 7 bases that match TRBD2. The V and J ends lost 0 bases and 7 bases, in that order; junction bases with no gene match: 18. The CDR3 is 18 amino acids. The germline CDR1 and CDR2 sequences are LGHNA and YNFKEQ.

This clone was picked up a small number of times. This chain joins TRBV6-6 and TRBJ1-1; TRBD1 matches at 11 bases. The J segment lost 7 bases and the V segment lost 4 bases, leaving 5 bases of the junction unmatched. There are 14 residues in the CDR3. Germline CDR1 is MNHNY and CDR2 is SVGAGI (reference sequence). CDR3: CASSCVGQGVEAFF. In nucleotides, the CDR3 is TGTGCCAGCAGTTGCGTGGGACAGGGGGTTGAAGCTTTCTTT.

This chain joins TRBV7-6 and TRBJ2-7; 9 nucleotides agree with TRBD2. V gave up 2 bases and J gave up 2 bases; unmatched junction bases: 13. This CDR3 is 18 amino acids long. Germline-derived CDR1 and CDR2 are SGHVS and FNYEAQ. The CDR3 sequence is CASSLLSPRLAGPYEQYF. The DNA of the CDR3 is TGTGCCAGCAGCTTACTCTCTCCCCGGCTAGCGGGGCCCTACGAGCAGTACTTC. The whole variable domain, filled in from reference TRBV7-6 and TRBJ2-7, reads GAGVSQSPRYKVTKRGQDVALRCDPISGHVSLYWYRQALGQGPEFLTYFNYEAQQDKSGLPNDRFSAERPEGSISTLTIQRTEQRDSAMYRCASSLLSPRLAGPYEQYFGPGTRLTVT.

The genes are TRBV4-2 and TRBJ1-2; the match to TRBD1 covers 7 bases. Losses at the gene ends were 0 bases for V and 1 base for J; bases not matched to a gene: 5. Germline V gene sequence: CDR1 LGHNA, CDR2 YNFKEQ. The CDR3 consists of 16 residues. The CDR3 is CASSQETGAVNYGYTF. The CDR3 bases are TGTGCCAGCAGCCAAGAAACAGGGGCCGTTAACTATGGCTACACCTTC.

CDR3 loop: CASSQAALPSQGPNYGYTF. CDR3 sequence (DNA): TGCGCCAGCAGCCAAGCCGCGCTCCCATCACAGGGGCCCAACTATGGCTACACCTTC. V and J are TRBV4-1 and TRBJ1-2; 7 bases agree with TRBD1. Germline values: CDR1 MGHRA, CDR2 YSYEKL. CDR3 length: 19 amino acids. The J segment lost 2 bases and the V segment lost 1 base, leaving 16 bases of the junction unmatched.

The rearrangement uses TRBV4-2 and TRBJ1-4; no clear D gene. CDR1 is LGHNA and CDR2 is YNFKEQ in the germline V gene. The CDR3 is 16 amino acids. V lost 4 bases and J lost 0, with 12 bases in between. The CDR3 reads CASSPAATATNEKLFF. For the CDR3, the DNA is TGTGCCAGCAGCCCAGCAGCGACCGCAACTAATGAAAAACTGTTTTTT.

The CDR3 sequence: CASSNRGRGTEAFF. CDR3 in DNA: TGTGCCAGCAGTAACAGGGGGCGCGGGACTGAAGCTTTCTTT. This chain connects TRBV6-1 to TRBJ1-1, with TRBD1 identical over 9 bases. The J segment lost 5 bases and the V segment lost 5 bases, leaving 6 bases of the junction unmatched. The CDR3 is 14 residues long. The germline CDR1 and CDR2 sequences are MNHNS and SASEGT.

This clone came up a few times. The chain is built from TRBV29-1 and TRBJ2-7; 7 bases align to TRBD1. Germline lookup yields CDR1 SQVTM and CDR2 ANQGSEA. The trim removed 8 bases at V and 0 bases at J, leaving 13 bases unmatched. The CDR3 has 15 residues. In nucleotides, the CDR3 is TGCAGCCCGTGGATTAAGGGGACAGCCTCCTACGAGCAGTACTTC. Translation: CSPWIKGTASYEQYF.

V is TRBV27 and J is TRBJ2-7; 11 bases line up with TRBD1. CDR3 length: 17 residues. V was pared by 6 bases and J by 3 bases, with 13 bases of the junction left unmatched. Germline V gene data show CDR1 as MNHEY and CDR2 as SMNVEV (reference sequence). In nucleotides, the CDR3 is TGTGCCAGCAGACCGGGACAGGGGGGAAAGTCTGTCTACGAGCAGTACTTC. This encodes CASRPGQGGKSVYEQYF.

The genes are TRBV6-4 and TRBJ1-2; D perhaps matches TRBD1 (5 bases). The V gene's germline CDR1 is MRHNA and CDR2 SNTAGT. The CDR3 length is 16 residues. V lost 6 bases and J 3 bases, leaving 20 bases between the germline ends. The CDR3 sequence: CASRIERGVVHYGYTF. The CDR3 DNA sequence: TGTGCCAGCAGGATTGAAAGGGGCGTGGTTCACTATGGCTACACCTTC.